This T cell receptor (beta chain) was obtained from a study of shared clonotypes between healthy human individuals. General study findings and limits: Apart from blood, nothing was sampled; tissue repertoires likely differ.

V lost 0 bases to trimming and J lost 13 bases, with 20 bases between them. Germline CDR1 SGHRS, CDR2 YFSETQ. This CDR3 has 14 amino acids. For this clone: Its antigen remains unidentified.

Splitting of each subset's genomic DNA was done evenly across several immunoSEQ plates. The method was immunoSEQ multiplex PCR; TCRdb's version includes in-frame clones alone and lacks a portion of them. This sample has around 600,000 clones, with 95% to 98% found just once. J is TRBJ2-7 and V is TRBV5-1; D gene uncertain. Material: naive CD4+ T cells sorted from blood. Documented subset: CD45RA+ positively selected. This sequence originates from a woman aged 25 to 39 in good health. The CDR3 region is CASSLALDGELTYF. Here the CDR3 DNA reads TGCGCCAGCAGCTTGGCCTTAGATGGAGAGCTAACTTACTTC.